This T cell receptor beta chain was recorded in a study of T cell repertoires in cytomegalovirus infection (dated by TCRdb to about 2019). Looking at the study overall: Donor HLA type was relevant to the analysis, because carriage of CMV infection together with the matching HLA type was indicated by public TCR beta signatures.

In its sample, this clonotype was seen many times. This clone's antigen is unknown. Within one base of it there is no much larger clone, and no base qualities were kept. Including cysteine and phenylalanine, the CDR3 has 14 amino acids. The read is trimmed to its CDR3 DNA, 42 bases read in frame from base 1. V loses 2 bases of germline sequence and J loses 3 bases, and the interval between the two ends is 8 bases. For CDR1 and CDR2, the germline V gene lists MNHNS and SASEGT. Broader findings and caveats from the paper: In both this cohort and an independent approximately 400-donor cohort, the cumulative frequency of public TCR beta family members distinguished carriers of CMV infection plus the relevant HLA type. The ex vivo response was dominated by HLA-C-restricted CMV-specific TCR beta clonotypes, and the single most frequent clonotype in two of eight donors was supplied by these HLA-C-restricted clonotypes.

The sequencer was an Illumina HiSeq 1500. Using fastp trimming at Q25 and MiXCR clonotype assembly, TCRdb reanalyzed the public sequencing data and kept in-frame beta chains. Each CDR3 protein gets just one entry, which takes the most common genes and DNA from the rows behind it. The sample yields about 400,000 distinct CDR3 sequences; around 18% were counted once. The top ten clones comprise approximately 10% of the sample. The chain is encoded by TRBV6-1 joined to TRBJ2-1; a confident D gene designation cannot be given. What was sequenced was PBMCs. The sequence was obtained from a human donor in good health (CMV status not recorded). Some clones in this sample may be carry-over from other donors' samples. DNA sequence: TGTGCCAGCAGTGAAAGCCAGGTCTACAATGAGCAGTTCTTC. This translates into CASSESQVYNEQFF.